This record concerns one T cell receptor beta chain sequence. Its antigen is not known. Prepared libraries of TCR beta cDNA carried unique molecular identifiers. In TCRdb, the PCR reads were re-called with MiXCR into one record per CDR3 protein. The sample has 750,000 to 900,000 distinct CDR3 sequences, approximately 44% seen once. This sample is part of a study of post-analysis software for immune sequencing data. Study-level points and caveats: When patients were compared with controls, a handful of TRBV segments were more frequent, TRBV5-6, TRBV5-1 and TRBV20-1 among them.

This CDR3 is built from 16 residues. Per germline, CDR1 MNHNY and CDR2 SVGAGI (reference sequence). Trimming took 2 bases from V and 1 from J, leaving 12 bases between them. Sequencing used blood. This sequence joins TRBV6-6 and TRBJ1-5; D is uncertain. This clonotype was obtained from a girl under 18 with multiple sclerosis. The CDR3 protein is CASSYPIGGSNQPQHF. DNA for the CDR3: TGTGCCAGCAGTTACCCCATTGGTGGGAGCAATCAGCCCCAGCATTTT.